This note documents a single T cell receptor beta chain sequence. Its antigen is still unknown. Expressed TCRB transcripts were sequenced because the entire RNA isolate underwent reverse transcription. Using immunoSEQ multiplex PCR, the repertoire was profiled, and TCRdb retains in-frame clones only, with some absent. The repertoire holds 400,000 to 500,000 clones, more than 11% seen once, with about 0.034% in the top ten. The data were obtained in a study of beta chain features in type 1 diabetes. Study results and caveats: Because the template was cDNA, high-expressing cells might be over-represented. Among patients with Type 1 diabetes, TCRB CDR3s were moderately but significantly shorter in every one of the four CD4+ subsets. A closer apparent resemblance between naive, central memory and Treg TCRB repertoires was seen in patients than in healthy donors.

The sample consisted of naive CD4+ T cells from blood. The sequence derives from a man aged 30 to 45 in good health.

The CDR3, as DNA: TGTGCCAGCAGCTCCCGGAACGTCAATGAGCAGTTCTTC. Its translation: CASSSRNVNEQFF. The rearrangement joins TRBV7-9 to TRBJ2-1; D remains unclear. The germline V gene has CDR1 SEHNR and CDR2 FQNEAQ (reference sequence). V lost 4 bases and J 6 bases, leaving 10 bases between the germline ends. There are 13 residues in the CDR3. Based on the CDR3 plus reference TRBV7-9 and TRBJ2-1, the full variable domain is DTGVSQNPRHKITKRGQNVTFRCDPISEHNRLYWYRQTLGQGPEFLTYFQNEAQLEKSRLLSDRFSAERPKGSFSTLEIQRTEQGDSAMYLCASSSRNVNEQFFGPGTRLTVL.